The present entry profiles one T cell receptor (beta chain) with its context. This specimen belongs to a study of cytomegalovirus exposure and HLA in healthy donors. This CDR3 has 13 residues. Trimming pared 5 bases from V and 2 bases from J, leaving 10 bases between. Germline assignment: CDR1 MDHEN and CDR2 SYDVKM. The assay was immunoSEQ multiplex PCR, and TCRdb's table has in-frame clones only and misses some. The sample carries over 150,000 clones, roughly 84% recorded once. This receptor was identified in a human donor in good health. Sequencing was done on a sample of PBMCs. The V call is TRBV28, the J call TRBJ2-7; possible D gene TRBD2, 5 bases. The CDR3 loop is CASSPSPTYEQYF. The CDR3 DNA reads TGTGCCAGCAGTCCTAGCCCGACCTACGAGCAGTACTTC.